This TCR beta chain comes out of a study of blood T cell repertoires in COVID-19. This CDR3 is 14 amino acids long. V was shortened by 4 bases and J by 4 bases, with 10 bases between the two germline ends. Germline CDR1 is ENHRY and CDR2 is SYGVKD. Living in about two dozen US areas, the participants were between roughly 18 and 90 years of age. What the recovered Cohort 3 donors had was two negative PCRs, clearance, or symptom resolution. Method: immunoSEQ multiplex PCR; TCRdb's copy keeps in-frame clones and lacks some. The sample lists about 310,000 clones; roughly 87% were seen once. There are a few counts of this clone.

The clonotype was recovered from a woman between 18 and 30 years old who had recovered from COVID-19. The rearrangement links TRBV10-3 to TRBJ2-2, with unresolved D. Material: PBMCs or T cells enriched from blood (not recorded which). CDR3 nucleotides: TGTGCCATCAGTGCTTTTATACTCACCGGGGAGCTGTTTTTT. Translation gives CAISAFILTGELFF.